The clone carrying this T cell receptor (beta chain) was seen a handful of times. The data are from a study of blood T cell repertoires in COVID-19. Overall study context: The origin of the acute and convalescent COVID-19 samples was the United States, Italy and Spain. PBMCs, B-cell-depleted T cells, or T cells were the source of the cDNA or gDNA that made up the material.

The ends were cut back, 4 bases at V and 6 bases at J, with 7 bases in the middle. Germline CDR1 is MNHEY and CDR2 is SVGAGI. The CDR3 contains 12 residues. Authors' analysis steps: Using reference gene primer amplification, nucleated cell counts were estimated. Measured with immunoSEQ multiplex PCR; TCRdb has only the in-frame clones, and not every one. V, J and clone size derive from that table, while D and trimming were established from the DNA sequence. The sample holds about 400,000 clones, around 84% seen once. The specimen was peripheral blood. The chain couples TRBV6-5 to TRBJ2-1; D uncertain. The TCR comes from a human donor in a cohort sampled during active COVID-19. CDR3 nucleotide sequence: TGTGCCAGCAGTTCCCCCTCCAATGAGCAGTTCTTC. This gives the protein CASSSPSNEQFF.